These T cell receptor beta chains were read from a single sample in a study of OX40 agonist ivuxolimab in advanced cancers. The table came from immunoSEQ multiplex PCR; TCRdb's copy has only in-frame clones and leaves some out. The table has roughly 90,000 clones, roughly 93% seen once; the top ten hold 0.33%. The starting material was CD4+ or CD8+ T cells sorted from blood, obtained in a trial of the OX40 agonist ivuxolimab. Source of these receptors: an adult with an advanced solid tumor such as melanoma, head and neck, liver or kidney cancer. The CDR3 runs from the conserved cysteine through the conserved F or W. A D gene is named only where the DNA matches it firmly. Clone size is given for some rows only: seen once, a few or many times, or a class if the clone is expanded.

.	TRBJ2-7	TRBV4-2	.	TGTGCCAGCAGCCAAGAGTGGGGGGGCTACACCTCCTACGAGCAGTACTTC	CASSQEWGGYTSYEQYF
.	TRBJ2-7	TRBV7-2	.	TGTGCCAGCAGCTTAACGCGGTACGAGCAGTACTTC	CASSLTRYEQYF
.	TRBJ2-7	TRBV5-6	TRBD1	TGTGCCAGCAGCGCGGACAGGGTAGTAGGAGAGCAGTACTTC	CASSADRVVGEQYF
.	TRBJ2-5	TRBV18	TRBD1	TGTGCCAGCTCAGGGACAGGGTTAGGAGAGACCCAGTACTTC	CASSGTGLGETQYF
.	TRBJ2-7	TRBV18	TRBD2	TGTGCCAGCTCACCACCGGCTAGCGGGAGAGTGCAGTACTTC	CASSPPASGRVQYF
.	TRBJ1-5	TRBV5-6	TRBD1	TGTGCCAGCAGCTTGGGGGACAGGGTAGGTCAGCCCCAGCATTTT	CASSLGDRVGQPQHF
.	TRBJ2-5	TRBV4-1	TRBD2	TGCGCCAGCAGCCGCGGACTAGCGGGAGTGAGAGAGACCCAGTACTTC	CASSRGLAGVRETQYF
.	TRBJ1-4	TRBV2	.	TGTGCCAGCAGTGATCGAGCAACTAATGAAAAACTGTTTTTT	CASSDRATNEKLFF
.	TRBJ2-5	TRBV6-6	.	TGTGCCAGCAGTAGAAACAGGGATAGTGAGACCCAGTACTTC	CASSRNRDSETQYF
.	TRBJ2-5	TRBV29-1	.	TGCAGCGTTGAGGGGGGTGGGCAGAGCCAAGAGACCCAGTACTTC	CSVEGGGQSQETQYF
once	TRBJ2-3	TRBV9	TRBD2	TGTGCCAGCAGCGTGACTAGCGGGAGGAGGACAGATACGCAGTATTTT	CASSVTSGRRTDTQYF
once	TRBJ2-2	TRBV7-9	.	TGTGCCAGCAGCTTGTTGGCCGGGGAGCTGTTTTTT	CASSLLAGELFF
.	TRBJ1-3	TRBV5-4	.	TGTGCCAGCAGTCCAAACGGGGCAGGTAGCTCTGGAAACACCATATATTTT	CASSPNGAGSSGNTIYF
.	TRBJ2-3	TRBV7-2	.	TGTGCCAGCAGCTTAGGGGGGAGGAGCGTGGATACGCAGTATTTT	CASSLGGRSVDTQYF
.	TRBJ2-3	TRBV29-1	TRBD2	TGCAGCGTTGACTTGGTAGCGGGAGGGCCAACAGATACGCAGTATTTT	CSVDLVAGGPTDTQYF
.	TRBJ2-2	TRBV5-4	TRBD2	TGTGCCAGCAGCCTAATAGCGGGAGGCGGCACCGGGGAGCTGTTTTTT	CASSLIAGGGTGELFF
.	TRBJ1-5	TRBV7-2	.	TGTGCCAGCAGCTTAGCGGGAGGCCCGTGGAATCAGCCCCAGCATTTT	CASSLAGGPWNQPQHF
.	TRBJ2-7	TRBV9	TRBD2	TGTGCCAGCAGCCGGACTAGCGGGAGGGAAAGCGAGCAGTACTTC	CASSRTSGRESEQYF
few	TRBJ2-7	TRBV19	.	TGTGCCAGTAGTCCGGGACACTCCTACGAGCAGTACTTC	CASSPGHSYEQYF
.	TRBJ2-1	TRBV7-2	TRBD2	TGTGCCAGCAGCCCAGGACTAGCGGGAGTTACGCAGTTCTTC	CASSPGLAGVTQFF
.	TRBJ2-1	TRBV11-2	TRBD2	TGTGCCAGCAGCAGGACTAGCGGGAGTGGGCAGTTCTTC	CASSRTSGSGQFF
.	TRBJ2-3	TRBV28	.	TGTGCCAGCAGTTTTAATCGGGGGCCTCGGGTTACGCAGTATTTT	CASSFNRGPRVTQYF
.	TRBJ2-2	TRBV5-1	TRBD2	TGCGCCAGCAGCTTGCTCAGCGGGGACACCGGGGAGCTGTTTTTT	CASSLLSGDTGELFF
few	TRBJ2-7	TRBV19	TRBD1	TGTGCCAGTAGTAGGACAGGGATAGCTAGCGAGCAGTACTTC	CASSRTGIASEQYF
.	TRBJ2-7	TRBV9	.	TGTGCCAGCAGCCCCGAAGTGGGATTCTACGAGCAGTACTTC	CASSPEVGFYEQYF
few	TRBJ2-2	TRBV6-5	.	TGTGCCAGCAGCGGACTAAGCGGCACCGGGGAGCTGTTTTTT	CASSGLSGTGELFF
.	TRBJ2-5	TRBV7-3	.	TGTGCCAGCAGCTTAAACCGTCAAGAGACCCAGTACTTC	CASSLNRQETQYF
.	TRBJ2-3	TRBV5-4	TRBD2	TGTGCCAGCAGCAGGACTAGCGTACGCACAGATACGCAGTATTTT	CASSRTSVRTDTQYF
.	TRBJ2-7	TRBV28	.	TGTGCCAGCAGTTTGGGGGGCTCCGGGAGGTACGAGCAGTACTTC	CASSLGGSGRYEQYF
.	TRBJ1-1	TRBV18	.	TGTGCCAGCTCACCACCGAGTAGCGCACTGGGACGAGCTTTCTTT	CASSPPSSALGRAFF
.	TRBJ1-6	TRBV29-1	.	TGCAGCGCCCAATTCGGGGTTAATTCACCCCTCCACTTT	CSAQFGVNSPLHF
few	TRBJ1-5	TRBV28	.	TGTGCCAGTAGGGTCCTCAATCAGCCCCAGCATTTT	CASRVLNQPQHF
.	TRBJ2-7	TRBV28	.	TGTGCCAGCAACTCGCGCTCAAGGCCCCACTACGAGCAGTACTTC	CASNSRSRPHYEQYF
.	TRBJ2-7	TRBV28	TRBD1	TGTGCCAGTGGGGGACAGGGGGCCCACGAGCAGTACTTC	CASGGQGAHEQYF
.	TRBJ2-7	TRBV5-6	TRBD1	TGTGCCAGCAGCTTGGAGAGGGGGACAGGGGTCCCCTACGAGCAGTACTTC	CASSLERGTGVPYEQYF